The present T cell receptor (beta chain) was sequenced within a study of T cell changes during pregnancy in multiple sclerosis. Germline values: CDR1 SGHTA, CDR2 FQGTGA. The V end was cut by 2 bases, the J end by 9 bases, with 8 bases between. The CDR3 has 13 residues. On this clone: Other DNA sequences from this sample encode an identical CDR3 as well.

Here immunoSEQ multiplex PCR was the method, and the copy in TCRdb shows in-frame clones only, minus some. The sample lists about 39,000 clones; less than 95% were seen once. This receptor was identified in a female donor in good health, enrolled as a control in a pregnancy study. This sample comprised CD4+ T cells from peripheral blood mononuclear cells, obtained in the first trimester of pregnancy. The V gene is TRBV7-3, the J gene TRBJ1-6; D gene unclear. The CDR3 reads CASSLGSGSPLHF. CDR3 DNA: TGTGCCAGCAGCTTAGGGAGTGGTTCACCCCTCCACTTT.